The 26 T cell receptor beta chains given below trace back to one sample, sequenced in a study of cytomegalovirus exposure and HLA in healthy donors. Profiling relied on immunoSEQ multiplex PCR, and the TCRdb table lists in-frame clones only, not all of them. The profile covers 55,000 to 75,000 clones, with 80% to 95% appearing a single time and over 4% taken by the ten largest. Sequencing input: PBMCs. These receptors came from a man aged 18 to 29 in good health and CMV-seropositive.

This chain uses TRBV6-6 with TRBJ2-7; 7 bases agree with TRBD2. The J segment lost 3 bases and the V segment lost 6 bases, leaving 5 bases of the junction unmatched. Germline values: CDR1 MNHNY, CDR2 SVGAGI (reference sequence). The CDR3 has 13 residues. CDR3: CASRGTTNYEQYF. Here the CDR3 DNA reads TGTGCCAGCAGAGGGACTACAAACTACGAGCAGTACTTC.

V usage is TRBV28 and J usage is TRBJ2-7; D is possibly TRBD1 (6 bases). Germline V gives CDR1 MDHEN, CDR2 SYDVKM. This CDR3 region has 13 residues. Trimming removed 10 bases at V and 4 bases at J, with 17 bases between. For the CDR3, the DNA is TGTGCCACCAGCAACAGGGTTACGTACGAGCAGTACTTC. This codes for CATSNRVTYEQYF.

The V gene is TRBV21-1, the J gene TRBJ2-4; the D call of TRBD1 is as the table states it, not checked on the DNA. TRBV21-1 has pseudogene status. The CDR3 is 19 residues long. DNA for the CDR3: TGTGCCAGCAGCACTCCGCGGACAGGGGTAATGCAGGCCAAAAACATTCAGTACTTC. Its translation: CASSTPRTGVMQAKNIQYF.

The CDR3 DNA reads TGTGCCAGCAGTTGGCTAGCGGGAGGACAAACGGATGAGCAGTTCTTC. It encodes CASSWLAGGQTDEQFF. V usage is TRBV5-6 and J usage is TRBJ2-1, with 11 bases lining up with TRBD2. This CDR3 contains 16 residues. Germline V gives CDR1 SGHDT, CDR2 YYEEEE. The V segment lost 5 bases and the J segment 8 bases; nucleotides outside the gene matches: 12.

As to this clone: One end of the junction fails to match germline, which may point to a read error. The gene calls are TRBV7-7 and TRBJ2-5; 7 bases align to TRBD1. The V gene's germline CDR1 is SSHAT and CDR2 FNYEAQ (reference sequence). The CDR3 is 14 amino acids. In nucleotides, the CDR3 is TGTGCTAGCAGCTATACCGGGACAGAAGAGACCCAGTACTTC. Amino acid sequence: CASSYTGTEETQYF.

V is TRBV29-1 and J is TRBJ1-1, with 7 bases fitting TRBD1. Trimming took 7 bases from V and 4 from J; bases not matched to a gene: 6. Germline V lookup: CDR1 SQVTM, CDR2 ANQGSEA. This CDR3 comprises 12 residues. CDR3 sequence reads: CSGRQGITEAFF. The CDR3 nucleotides read TGCAGCGGTAGACAGGGAATCACTGAAGCTTTCTTT.

CDR3 coding DNA: TGTGCCAGCAGTCGGGACAGGAGCCCCTACGAGCAGTACTTC. As protein: CASSRDRSPYEQYF. The chain uses TRBV27 and TRBJ2-7; 8 bases agree with TRBD1. V shed 5 bases and J 2 bases; nucleotides not matched to a gene: 5. The CDR3 length is 14 residues. Germline values: CDR1 MNHEY, CDR2 SMNVEV (reference sequence).

This clone was seen a single time. V usage is TRBV5-4 and J usage is TRBJ2-7; 8 bases map to TRBD2. CDR3 length equals 13 residues. Germline V lookup: CDR1 SGHNT, CDR2 YYREEE (reference sequence). J was trimmed by 3 bases and V by 3 bases; bases with no gene match: 2. The CDR3 DNA reads as TGTGCCAGCAGCTCCGGGACTAGCTACGAGCAGTACTTC. Translating gives CASSSGTSYEQYF.

The J gene is TRBJ2-7, the V gene TRBV5-3; 8 bases are shared with TRBD1. TRBV5-3 is flagged as an ORF with uncertain function. This CDR3 contains 15 residues. After removal of 2 bases from V and 3 bases from J, the junction contained 7 bases not matched to a gene. The CDR3 coding sequence is TGTGCCAGAAGCTTAACGGGACAGGCGAACTACGAGCAGTACTTC. Amino acids: CARSLTGQANYEQYF.

The chain employs TRBV28 and TRBJ2-6; 7 bases align to TRBD1. Germline CDR1 and CDR2: MDHEN and SYDVKM. After removal of 2 bases from V and 0 bases from J, the junction contained 13 bases not matched to a gene. CDR3 length: 20 amino acids. CDR3 sequence: CASSLHSLNRGFSGANVLTF. For the CDR3, the DNA is TGTGCCAGCAGTTTACATTCTTTGAACAGGGGTTTCTCTGGGGCCAACGTCCTGACTTTC.

V is TRBV21-1 and J is TRBJ2-6; the table's D call, TRBD2, was not checked against the DNA. TRBV21-1 is described as a pseudogene. CDR3 length equals 16 residues. The CDR3 DNA follows: TGTGCCAGCACCGGGGAGGGGAAACCTGGGGCCAACGTCCTGACTTTC. This codes for CASTGEGKPGANVLTF.

This chain joins TRBV28 and TRBJ1-1, with 8 bases identical to TRBD1. Per germline, CDR1 MDHEN and CDR2 SYDVKM. This CDR3 has 16 residues. The trim removed 3 bases at V and 6 bases at J, leaving 12 bases unmatched. This chain's CDR3 is CASSLNQGAYPAEAFF. CDR3 sequence (DNA): TGTGCCAGCAGTTTGAATCAGGGGGCCTACCCCGCTGAAGCTTTCTTT.

The chain recombines TRBV10-1 with TRBJ2-3, with D tentatively TRBD2 (5 bases). The CDR3 consists of 17 residues. The germline gives CDR1 WNHNN, CDR2 SYGVQD (reference sequence). V shed 3 bases and J shed 2 bases, with 18 bases lying between them. In DNA form, the CDR3 reads TGCGCCAGCAGTGATAGGAGTGGCGGGTCGATCACAGATACGCAGTATTTT. Translating gives CASSDRSGGSITDTQYF.

The chain links TRBV5-5 to TRBJ2-3; 11 nucleotides agree with TRBD2. CDR1 SGHKS and CDR2 YYEKEE come from the germline V gene (reference sequence). The CDR3 runs to 15 residues. V lost 5 bases, J lost 3 bases, and 5 bases stayed unmatched. The CDR3 DNA is TGTGCCAGCAGTTCAACTAGCGGGAGAACAGATACGCAGTATTTT. Its translation is CASSSTSGRTDTQYF.

This CDR3 reads CASSWRTSGPPYEQYF. As DNA, the CDR3 is TGTGCCAGCAGCTGGCGGACTAGCGGGCCACCCTACGAGCAGTACTTC. The rearrangement joins TRBV5-7 to TRBJ2-7, with 11 bases lining up with TRBD2. TRBV5-7 is classed as an ORF, of uncertain function. V lost 3 bases, J lost 2 bases, and 7 bases stayed unmatched. This CDR3 contains 16 residues.

The V gene is TRBV6-5, the J gene TRBJ2-2, with 7 positions matching TRBD2. The V segment lost 8 bases and the J segment 5 bases; nucleotides outside the gene matches: 11. Germline V gives CDR1 MNHEY, CDR2 SVGAGI. The CDR3 is 15 residues long. The CDR3 DNA follows: TGTGCCAGCGCACGCGGGACTAAATCGACCGGGGAGCTGTTTTTT. Protein: CASARGTKSTGELFF.

This chain joins TRBV5-1 and TRBJ1-4; D might be TRBD1 (6 bases). V was cut by 0 bases and J by 8 bases, with 14 bases left in between. The germline CDR1 and CDR2 sequences are SGHRS and YFSETQ. This CDR3 is 15 amino acids long. The DNA for the CDR3 is TGCGCCAGCAGCTTGGCCGGGGGGCCGGGAGAAAAACTGTTTTTT. This translates into CASSLAGGPGEKLFF.

This chain links TRBV27 with TRBJ2-6; D unclear. The germline CDR1 and CDR2 sequences are MNHEY and SMNVEV (reference sequence). V lost 6 bases, J lost 3 bases, and 3 bases lay in between. The CDR3 covers 12 residues. CDR3 coding DNA: TGTGCCAGCAGCGGTGGGGCCAACGTCCTGACTTTC. This sequence encodes CASSGGANVLTF. The variable domain in full, completed from reference TRBV27 and TRBJ2-6, reads EAQVTQNPRYLITVTGKKLTVTCSQNMNHEYMSWYRQDPGLGLRQIYYSMNVEVTDKGDVPEGYKVSRKEKRNFPLILESPSPNQTSLYFCASSGGANVLTFGAGSRLTVL.

This chain uses TRBV27 with TRBJ2-5; tentatively, D is TRBD2 (5 bases). Germline V gives CDR1 MNHEY, CDR2 SMNVEV (reference sequence). Trimming shortened V by 5 bases and J by 5 bases, and 9 bases separated the two germline ends. The CDR3 loop spans 12 amino acids. In DNA, the CDR3 is TGTGCCAGCAGTGCCCGCGGGGAGACCCAGTACTTC. It specifies CASSARGETQYF.

This sequence joins TRBV27 and TRBJ2-2, with D unclear. Germline V gene sequence: CDR1 MNHEY, CDR2 SMNVEV (reference sequence). The CDR3 runs to 14 residues. V was pared by 3 bases and J by 4 bases, with 9 bases between. Here the CDR3 reads CASSLSQTTGELFF. In DNA form, the CDR3 reads TGTGCCAGCAGTTTGAGCCAAACCACCGGGGAGCTGTTTTTT.

The gene calls are TRBV19 and TRBJ2-7; TRBD1 matches at 7 bases. Germline assignment: CDR1 LNHDA and CDR2 SQIVND (reference sequence). V gave up 7 bases and J gave up 3 bases; unmatched junction bases: 9. This CDR3 contains 14 residues. CDR3 loop: CASTHGAGGYEQYF. CDR3 nucleotide sequence: TGTGCCAGTACCCATGGGGCAGGGGGCTACGAGCAGTACTTC.

The rearrangement joins TRBV7-9 to TRBJ2-1; 8 bases line up with TRBD1. This CDR3 is 14 amino acids long. V was pared by 4 bases and J by 5 bases, with 4 bases of the junction left unmatched. CDR1 is SEHNR, CDR2 FQNEAQ, per germline (reference sequence). This CDR3 reads CASSSPDRDNEQFF. CDR3 coding DNA: TGTGCCAGCAGCTCTCCGGACAGGGACAATGAGCAGTTCTTC.

This sequence joins TRBV5-6 and TRBJ2-7; 9 nucleotides match TRBD1. Germline V CDR1 and CDR2: SGHDT, YYEEEE. V gave up 0 bases and J gave up 5 bases; unmatched junction bases: 15. CDR3 length: 18 amino acids. The CDR3 spells CASSLELLRDRAFHEQYF. The DNA for the CDR3 is TGTGCCAGCAGCTTGGAACTCTTACGGGACAGGGCCTTCCACGAGCAGTACTTC.

The rearrangement uses TRBV6-5 and TRBJ2-5; D is unclear. The germline V and J ends were trimmed by 6 bases and 0 bases, with 8 bases remaining between them. CDR1 and CDR2 from the germline V gene are MNHEY and SVGAGI. CDR3 length equals 13 residues. In nucleotides, the CDR3 is TGTGCCAGCAGATATCAGTACCAAGAGACCCAGTACTTC. This translates into CASRYQYQETQYF.

The V and J genes are TRBV6-5 and TRBJ2-1, with D tentatively TRBD2 (6 bases). The CDR3 spans 15 residues. From germline, CDR1 is MNHEY and CDR2 SVGAGI. Trimming cost V 5 bases and J 0 bases, with 11 bases left between them. Here the CDR3 reads CASSRRGTSYNEQFF. The CDR3 nucleotides read TGTGCCAGCAGTCGGAGGGGTACCTCCTACAATGAGCAGTTCTTC.

The V gene is TRBV5-6, the J gene TRBJ1-1, with 9 bases that match TRBD1. CDR3 length: 16 residues. The germline V gene encodes CDR1 SGHDT and CDR2 YYEEEE. V was pared by 2 bases and J by 0 bases, with 5 bases of the junction left unmatched. This CDR3 is CASSFLDRGVNTEAFF. For the CDR3, the DNA is TGTGCCAGCAGCTTTCTGGACAGGGGAGTGAACACTGAAGCTTTCTTT.